The clone carrying this T cell receptor (beta chain) has more than one count but fewer than ten. Its antigen is not identified. PCR used 60 Vbeta primers and 13 Jbeta primers. Per the authors' pipeline: Per a later analysis, the number of unique TCR beta chains was about 78 million, of which 9 million to 14 million were shared. The assay was immunoSEQ multiplex PCR, and TCRdb's table has in-frame clones only and misses some. V and J calls and clone size are given by that table; D and trimming were obtained from the DNA. The table lists about 130,000 clones, 75% to 85% of them singletons. Germline V lookup: CDR1 SEHNR, CDR2 FQNEAQ (reference sequence). Germline trimming cut 8 bases from V and 5 bases from J; bases unmatched to any gene: 0. The CDR3 has 13 residues. The sample is drawn from a study of cytomegalovirus exposure and HLA in healthy donors. Study in general: Within an early data release were tens of millions of unique TCRs drawn from HLA-typed donors. Notes on the study in general: The study listed 150 to 200 cytomegalovirus-associated TCR beta chains.

This sequence was found in a woman aged 45 to 65 in good health and CMV-seropositive. The J gene is TRBJ2-7, the V gene TRBV7-9; 16 bases fit TRBD2. The sample comprised PBMCs. The CDR3 protein is CASGTSGRDEQYF. In DNA, the CDR3 is TGTGCCAGCGGGACTAGCGGGAGGGACGAGCAGTACTTC.